One sample yielded the 6 T cell receptor beta chains listed below, sequenced in a study of T cell responses to AZD1222 COVID-19 vaccine. Some clones are missing from TCRdb's copy, which holds only in-frame ones; the method was immunoSEQ multiplex PCR. The sample contains some 120,000 clones, roughly 91% of which appear only once. Sequenced here: peripheral blood, sampled on day 0 of AZD1222 vaccination. Receptors originate from an adult in good health.

The V gene is TRBV6-1, the J gene TRBJ1-2; no definite D call. V lost 1 base, J lost 8 bases, and 20 bases lay in between. Germline lookup yields CDR1 MNHNS and CDR2 SASEGT. The CDR3 sequence is 16 residues long. The CDR3 DNA reads as TGTGCCAGCAGTGAAGAAATTCAGGCGATAGTGCGGGGCTACACCTTC. It encodes CASSEEIQAIVRGYTF.

CDR3 sequence reads: CASSPYALAGGPDEQYF. For the CDR3, the DNA is TGCGCCAGCAGCCCTTATGCCTTAGCGGGAGGGCCTGACGAGCAGTACTTC. The J gene is TRBJ2-7, the V gene TRBV4-3; the match to TRBD2 covers 11 bases. Germline V CDR1 and CDR2: LGHNA, YSLEER. This CDR3 is 17 amino acids long. V was clipped by 4 bases and J by 5 bases; unmatched bases: 13.

The genes are TRBV5-1 and TRBJ2-1; TRBD2 agrees at 11 bases. Germline values: CDR1 SGHRS, CDR2 YFSETQ. This CDR3 spans 15 amino acids. V lost 0 bases, J lost 7 bases, and 3 bases stayed unmatched. The CDR3 bases are TGCGCCAGCAGCTTGGTGGCTAGCGGGAGGAATGAGCAGTTCTTC. Translating it yields CASSLVASGRNEQFF.

The chain couples TRBV6-2 or TRBV6-3 to TRBJ1-5; unclear D gene. Germline lookup yields CDR1 MNHEY and CDR2 SVGEGT. The CDR3 has 15 residues. The V and J ends lost 5 bases and 3 bases respectively, with 14 bases between them. The CDR3 loop reads CASSPGILYNQPQHF. The CDR3 coding sequence is TGTGCCAGCAGTCCCGGGATCTTATACAATCAGCCCCAGCATTTT.

This clone was seen just once. This chain joins TRBV6-6 and TRBJ1-5; a weak D match, TRBD1 (5 bases). The germline V gene has CDR1 MNHNY and CDR2 SVGAGI (reference sequence). This CDR3 is 13 amino acids long. V lost 2 bases, J lost 8 bases, and 10 bases lay in between. CDR3 coding DNA: TGTGCCAGCAGTTACCCGGTGGGGGAGCCCCAGCATTTT. This encodes CASSYPVGEPQHF.

The chain is built from TRBV7-6 and TRBJ2-5, with 15 bases aligning to TRBD2. V trimming: 3 bases; J trimming: 1 base; junction bases outside the gene matches: 9. CDR3 length: 19 residues. CDR1 is SGHVS, CDR2 FNYEAQ, per germline. This CDR3 reads CASSLSPGLAGGPQETQYF. The CDR3 DNA sequence: TGTGCCAGCAGCTTGTCCCCGGGACTAGCGGGAGGCCCCCAAGAGACCCAGTACTTC.